These 17 T cell receptor beta chains originate from one sample sequenced in a study of Graves' ophthalmopathy and Graves' hyperthyroidism listed by TCRdb under 2018. These reads were obtained on an Illumina HiSeq 2000. For repertoire sequencing, the TCR beta CDR3 regions were amplified from RNA transcripts. A first-round RT-PCR used HTBI primers with the Qiagen OneStep RT-PCR kit, followed by a second-round multiplex PCR, size selection and purification. Using fastp at Q25 and MiXCR, TCRdb reprocessed the public reads and kept productive beta chains. Entries that share a CDR3 protein sequence are merged under the most common genes and DNA. The sample table holds around 1.1 million distinct CDR3 sequences, of which around a third were seen once. Over 8.5% of the sample rests with the top ten. The specimen was peripheral blood or thyroid tissue (not recorded which). The receptors were gathered from an adult man with Graves' hyperthyroidism.

This clonotype showed up just a few times. The chain joins TRBV30 to TRBJ1-2; 7 bases agree with TRBD1. This CDR3 region has 13 residues. Germline loops: CDR1 GTSNPN, CDR2 SVGIG (reference sequence). The V segment lost 0 bases and the J segment 12 bases; nucleotides outside the gene matches: 10. CDR3: CAWSVDPNRGDTF. CDR3 nucleotides: TGTGCCTGGAGTGTAGACCCGAACAGGGGTGACACCTTC.

Ten or more counts support this clonotype. CDR3 coding DNA: TGTGCCAGCAGGAGAGCTTCCGGGGAGCTGTTTTTT. It is translated as CASRRASGELFF. The genes are TRBV11-2 and TRBJ2-2; no clear D gene. V was trimmed by 6 bases and J by 6 bases, leaving 8 bases between them. Germline V gives CDR1 SGHAT, CDR2 FQNNGV. The CDR3 is 12 residues long.

The chain links TRBV7-2 to TRBJ1-1; D perhaps matches TRBD1 (5 bases). The germline V and J ends were trimmed by 5 bases and 5 bases, with 12 bases remaining between them. Germline assignment: CDR1 SGHTA and CDR2 FQGNSA. CDR3 size: 13 residues. The CDR3 nucleotides are TGTGCCAGCAGCGCCGAGGCAGGGACTGAAGCTTTCTTT. Translation gives CASSAEAGTEAFF.

This chain joins TRBV20-1 and TRBJ1-6; TRBD1 might be the D (6 bases). The length of the CDR3 is 14 residues. Germline V gene data show CDR1 as DFQATT and CDR2 as SNEGSKA (reference sequence). V was cut by 6 bases and J by 8 bases, with 17 bases left in between. In nucleotides, the CDR3 is TGCAGTGCGAAAGGACAGAATTCAGATTCACCCCTCCACTTT. It specifies CSAKGQNSDSPLHF.

V and J are TRBV25-1 and TRBJ1-2; D uncertain. V was trimmed by 9 bases and J by 5 bases, leaving 16 bases between them. The germline gives CDR1 MGHDK, CDR2 SYGVNS. The CDR3 is 13 amino acids. The CDR3 protein is CARVGRTTYGYTF. CDR3 coding DNA: TGTGCCAGAGTCGGACGGACGACTTATGGCTACACCTTC.

At least ten counts were recorded for this clonotype. The rearrangement links TRBV7-8 to TRBJ1-5; D may be TRBD1 (6 bases). The length of the CDR3 is 16 residues. Trimming stripped 5 bases from V and 0 bases from J, with 14 bases between. Germline assignment: CDR1 SGHVS and CDR2 FQNEAQ. As DNA, the CDR3 is TGTGCCAGCAGCCTGTACAGGGCCGGTAGCAATCAGCCCCAGCATTTT. Protein sequence: CASSLYRAGSNQPQHF.

This clonotype was seen many times. The chain employs TRBV25-1 and TRBJ2-7, with 7 bases that match TRBD2. With V trimmed by 9 bases and J by 0 bases, 8 bases remained unmatched. In germline, CDR1 is MGHDK, CDR2 SYGVNS. The CDR3 covers 14 residues. The CDR3 loop is CASRGDYISYEQYF. Here the CDR3 DNA reads TGTGCCAGTCGGGGGGACTACATCTCCTACGAGCAGTACTTC.

This clonotype was picked up many times. This sequence joins TRBV5-1 and TRBJ1-1; no reliable D call. Per germline, CDR1 SGHRS and CDR2 YFSETQ. The V end was cut by 0 bases, the J end by 7 bases, with 13 bases between. The CDR3 runs to 14 residues. The CDR3 reads CASSLEGSRHEAFF. CDR3 DNA sequence: TGCGCCAGCAGCTTGGAGGGCAGTCGTCATGAAGCTTTCTTT.

The chain is built from TRBV10-3 and TRBJ2-7; 8 bases match TRBD2. The CDR3 is made up of 14 amino acids. Per germline, CDR1 ENHRY and CDR2 SYGVKD. With 10 bases clipped from V and 4 bases from J, the junction kept 12 bases outside the gene matches. The CDR3 bases are TGTGCCAGCAGCAGAGCGGGGGTCGATTACGAGCAGTACTTC. The encoded protein is CASSRAGVDYEQYF.

The chain carries TRBV2 and TRBJ1-2; 8 bases are a match to TRBD1. CDR3 length: 12 residues. Germline trimming cut 8 bases from V and 7 bases from J; bases unmatched to any gene: 6. CDR1 SNHLY and CDR2 FYNNEI come from the germline V gene. The DNA for the CDR3 is TGTGCCAGCTCAGGGGGCGGTGGTGGCTACACCTTC. Translated: CASSGGGGGYTF.

The sample holds many counts of this clonotype. V is TRBV7-8 and J is TRBJ2-7; a possible D gene is TRBD2 (6 bases). The CDR3 loop spans 15 amino acids. Per germline, CDR1 SGHVS and CDR2 FQNEAQ. V was shortened by 3 bases and J by 0 bases, with 12 bases between the two germline ends. CDR3 nucleotide sequence: TGTGCCAGCAGCTTCGGGACTGCCTTCTCCTACGAGCAGTACTTC. Protein: CASSFGTAFSYEQYF. Complete variable domain (other parts from reference TRBV7-8 and TRBJ2-7): GAGVSQSPRYKVAKRGQDVALRCDPISGHVSLFWYQQALGQGPEFLTYFQNEAQLDKSGLPSDRFFAERPEGSVSTLKIQRTQQEDSAVYLCASSFGTAFSYEQYFGPGTRLTVT.

This clonotype appeared many times. The rearrangement links TRBV29-1 to TRBJ2-7, with 10 positions matching TRBD1. Germline V lookup: CDR1 SQVTM, CDR2 ANQGSEA. Trimming cost V 8 bases and J 5 bases; bases outside gene matches: 3. This CDR3 contains 11 residues. The CDR3 DNA sequence: TGCAGCTGGACAGGGGGTGACGAGCAGTACTTC. Protein product: CSWTGGDEQYF.

In its sample, this clonotype was seen many times. The rearrangement links TRBV2 to TRBJ2-7, with 7 bases identical to TRBD1. Trimming removed 6 bases from V and 1 base from J; junction bases left unmatched: 12. This CDR3 has 16 amino acids. The germline V gene encodes CDR1 SNHLY and CDR2 FYNNEI. CDR3 sequence reads: CASRTPGQPVSYEQYF. CDR3 sequence (DNA): TGTGCCAGCAGGACACCGGGACAGCCAGTTTCCTACGAGCAGTACTTC.

As concerns this clonotype: A much more abundant neighbour one base away suggests this may be a read error. The J gene is TRBJ2-7, the V gene TRBV7-9, with TRBD2 as a possible D gene (6 bases). Germline V gene lookup returns CDR1 SEHNR and CDR2 FQNEAQ (reference sequence). The CDR3 runs to 15 residues. CDR3: CASTGVTGSSYKQYF. CDR3 DNA sequence: TGTGCCAGCACGGGGGTTACGGGTTCCTCCTACAAGCAGTACTTC.

About this clonotype: A read error may produce the germline difference seen at one junction end. The genes are TRBV2 and TRBJ1-5; the match to TRBD1 covers 9 bases. The CDR3 runs 15 residues. Germline V gives CDR1 SNHLY, CDR2 FYNNEI. The CDR3: CASREDRGSNQPQHF. In DNA form, the CDR3 reads TGTGCCAGCAGGGAAGACAGGGGGTCCAATCAGCCCCAGCATTTT.

This clonotype was counted at least ten times. V and J are TRBV20-1 and TRBJ1-2, with D possibly matching TRBD1 (6 bases). This CDR3 is 11 amino acids long. The V and J ends lost 5 bases and 6 bases respectively, with 10 bases between them. Germline loops: CDR1 DFQATT, CDR2 SNEGSKA (reference sequence). This CDR3 is CSADQGNGYTF. For the CDR3, the DNA is TGCAGTGCTGATCAGGGGAATGGCTACACCTTC.

This clonotype has at least ten counts. The rearrangement uses TRBV2 and TRBJ2-7; D call uncertain. V dropped 8 bases and J dropped 0 bases, with 8 bases sitting between them. The CDR3 contains 12 residues. CDR1 SNHLY and CDR2 FYNNEI come from the germline V gene. The chain's CDR3 is CASFGGSYEQYF. CDR3 sequence (DNA): TGTGCCAGCTTCGGTGGCTCCTACGAGCAGTACTTC.